In its sample, the clone carrying this TCR beta chain was seen many times. Its specificity is not known. These data are taken from a study of CD8+CD57+ T cells in acquired aplastic anemia. Study-level background: DNA recovered from sorted CD4+ and CD8+ cells had a mean of approximately 3.4 ug.

In patients chosen for sequencing, flow cytometry had shown CD8+CD57+ cell expansion. Among the patients, none had received any therapy at the time of blood sampling. TCR beta VDJ and CDR3 profiles were obtained from a genomic DNA template. TCRdb reanalysed the reads using MiXCR and keeps one entry per CDR3 protein. The sample carries a few hundred thousand distinct CDR3 sequences, roughly a third recorded once. Study-level findings and limits: Some 28 sequences, all CD8+ CDR3, were shared between patients and controls.

The sample consisted of sorted CD4+, CD8+, or CD8+CD57+ T cells (not recorded which) from PBMCs. The TCR sequence derives from a human donor with aplastic anemia.

The DNA for the CDR3 is TGCAGTGCTAGAGACCCGGGGACAGCTTATGGCTACACCTTC. Translated, it gives CSARDPGTAYGYTF. The chain carries TRBV20-1 and TRBJ1-2, with 7 bases aligning to TRBD1. J was trimmed by 5 bases and V by 0 bases; bases with no gene match: 6. The CDR3 has 14 amino acids. Germline V lookup: CDR1 DFQATT, CDR2 SNEGSKA (reference sequence).